This T cell receptor beta chain was sequenced in a study of blood T cell repertoires in COVID-19. Study details: Some COVID-19 samples were acute and others convalescent; all came from the United States, Italy and Spain.

Method: immunoSEQ multiplex PCR; TCRdb's copy keeps in-frame clones and lacks some. The sample has around 230,000 clones, around 86% seen once. Cohorts were determined from participant-reported clinical history. CDR3 length: 16 amino acids. Germline V gene sequence: CDR1 MGHRA, CDR2 YSYEKL. V lost 4 bases and J lost 1, with 16 bases in between. This TCR derives from a woman in her forties with acute COVID-19. This rearrangement joins TRBV4-1 to TRBJ1-1, with D uncertain. The sample was PBMCs or T cells enriched from blood (not recorded which). DNA for the CDR3: TGCGCCAGCAGCCCCCATGACGGGAGAAGGAACACTGAAGCTTTCTTT. It specifies CASSPHDGRRNTEAFF.